This T cell receptor beta chain was identified in a study of blood T cell repertoires in COVID-19 (dated by TCRdb to about 2020). With regard to the full study: Samples covering the acute and convalescent phases of COVID-19 were provided by collaborators in the United States, Italy and Spain. The samples were drawn from the first 160 participants of the ongoing ImmuneRACE study and from some 1,300 subjects provided by 6 global collaborators. A freely available public database, intended as a resource for researchers studying the immune response to SARS-CoV-2, is where the repertoires were released. The dataset comprised deeply sampled blood TCRbeta repertoires from subjects exposed to, actively infected with, or recovered from COVID-19. The material from the prospective study consisted of cDNA or gDNA derived from T cells, B-cell-depleted T cells, or PBMCs. Nearly every sample came with metadata listing a de-identified subject ID, COVID-19 status, age in years and sex. Where available, HLA class I and class II types were taken from metadata supplied by the sample provider and were not determined by assay-based typing. Study-level results and caveats: The amount of clinical and demographic metadata varied by source and participant and was provided uncurated.

Remarks on this clone: Its recognized antigen is unknown. It has no much larger one-base neighbor in the sample; base qualities were not kept.

From a lookup of the germline V gene (reference sequence), CDR1 and CDR2 are LGHDT and YNNKEL. Measured from the cysteine to the phenylalanine, the CDR3 is 16 residues long. The CDR3 DNA has 48 bases and is translated from base 1. The germline ends are 16 bases apart after V is trimmed by 1 base and J by 6 bases. In the prospective study, participants were about 18 to 95 years old, resided in fewer than 25 geographic areas of the United States, and were enrolled through a virtual design. In the prospective study, cohorts were assigned on the basis of participant-reported clinical history obtained from a screening survey and a study questionnaire. ImmuneRACE Cohort 3 recovered participants were defined by two consecutive negative NP/OP PCR tests, healthcare professional clearance, or symptom resolution. Each participant in the prospective study had whole blood, serum and a nasopharyngeal or oropharyngeal swab collected by mobile phlebotomists. Over an approximately 2-month period, participants in the prospective study had the option of providing additional blood draws and questionnaires. Blood samples from the prospective study were shipped frozen or at room temperature prior to DNA extraction.

TCRbeta CDR3 regions were amplified from genomic DNA using the immunoSEQ Assay, a bias-controlled multiplex PCR. The paper's processing steps were these. The number of nucleated cells in each sample was estimated by amplification of reference gene primers within the assay. To quantify the absolute abundance of each unique TCRbeta CDR3 rearrangement, sequence reads were collapsed and filtered. For each sample, productive Simpson clonality was calculated as the square root of Simpson's diversity index across productive rearrangements. What TCRdb holds here is the immuneACCESS table cut down to in-frame rearrangements. Part of the clones is not present; checked against another copy, under half of the missing clones reflect an unresolved V gene, and the others are unexplained. V and J calls and clone size are those listed in that table; D and trimming were worked out from the DNA. Recorded for this sample are about 410,000 clones; around nine tenths of them occurred a single time. Jointly, the top ten make up 1.5% to 2% of the sample.

The sample consisted of PBMCs or T cells enriched from blood (not recorded which). The receptor's source is a woman under 40 who had recovered from COVID-19. This chain joins TRBV3-1 (or the pseudogene TRBV3-2) to TRBJ1-5; the D gene is possibly TRBD1, with 5 bases matching. The CDR3 protein is CASSQGRGTLGQPQHF. The base sequence is TGTGCCAGCAGCCAAGGACGGGGGACTCTGGGTCAGCCCCAGCATTTT.